The 10 T cell receptor beta chains in this list originate from one sample, sequenced in a study of blood T cells in healthy people across ages. A second about 6 to 11 cycle PCR used barcoded and J-beta primers. TCRdb recomputed calls from the 5' RACE reads with MiXCR, one row per CDR3 protein. Of over a million distinct CDR3 sequences in the sample, 20% to 25% are singletons; the top ten hold about 0.8%. The same sample was also used in a study of T cells of mothers and their children.

The sequencing sample was made of blood. Source of these receptors: a girl aged 2-10 years in good health.

This chain uses TRBV28 with TRBJ2-1; TRBD2 agrees at 7 bases. Germline CDR1 is MDHEN and CDR2 is SYDVKM. After removal of 8 bases from V and 3 bases from J, the junction contained 13 bases not matched to a gene. The CDR3 consists of 16 residues. The CDR3 sequence is CASGGGTVWDYNEQFF. CDR3 DNA: TGTGCCAGCGGGGGGGGGACGGTCTGGGACTACAATGAGCAGTTCTTC. Full variable domain (rest looked up from reference TRBV28 and TRBJ2-1): DVKVTQSSRYLVKRTGEKVFLECVQDMDHENMFWYRQDPGLGLRLIYFSYDVKMKEKGDIPEGYSVSREKKERFSLILESASTNQTSMYLCASGGGTVWDYNEQFFGPGTRLTVL.

DNA of the CDR3: TGCAGTGCTAGACAGACTAGCGGGACGGTTCGGACCCAGTACTTC. Translating it yields CSARQTSGTVRTQYF. The V call is TRBV20-1, the J call TRBJ2-5; TRBD2 matches 11 bases. This CDR3 is built from 15 residues. The V and J ends lost 2 bases and 7 bases, in that order; junction bases with no gene match: 9. The germline CDR1 and CDR2 sequences are DFQATT and SNEGSKA (reference sequence).

This chain links TRBV11-2 with TRBJ1-1; D perhaps matches TRBD1 (5 bases). Trimming removed 7 bases at V and 4 bases at J, with 16 bases between. The CDR3 extends over 14 amino acids. CDR1 is SGHAT and CDR2 is FQNNGV in the germline V gene. The DNA for the CDR3 is TGTGCCAGCACCCCATGGGGCAGCATCACTGAAGCTTTCTTT. This translates into CASTPWGSITEAFF.

This sequence joins TRBV12-5 and TRBJ1-1; TRBD1 is a possible D gene (6 bases). With 2 bases removed from V and 5 bases from J, the gap between germline ends came to 18 bases. The CDR3 loop spans 16 amino acids. Per germline, CDR1 LGHNT and CDR2 FRNRAP. The chain's CDR3 is CASGLPYLGGWTEAFF. CDR3 coding DNA: TGTGCTAGTGGTTTGCCCTACCTAGGGGGATGGACTGAAGCTTTCTTT.

The gene calls are TRBV20-1 and TRBJ1-5, with D hard to call. The CDR3 is 13 residues long. The germline gives CDR1 DFQATT, CDR2 SNEGSKA (reference sequence). Trimming shortened V by 3 bases and J by 0 bases, and 6 bases separated the two germline ends. The CDR3: CSASDDSNQPQHF. The CDR3 region has the DNA TGCAGTGCTAGTGATGATAGCAATCAGCCCCAGCATTTT.

This clonotype was counted a few times. The chain is built from TRBV28 and TRBJ2-5; D is perhaps TRBD1 (7 bases). The tail of the sequence fits TRBJ2-7 better, so the J call may be wrong. The CDR3 is 15 amino acids. CDR1 MDHEN and CDR2 SYDVKM come from the germline V gene. The CDR3 DNA sequence: TGTGCCAGCAGTTTCTTAGGGCCAGGGGGGAACGAGCAGTACTTC. Translated: CASSFLGPGGNEQYF.

This clonotype was seen a few times. V and J are TRBV7-6 and TRBJ1-5, with 8 positions matching TRBD1. From germline, CDR1 is SGHVS and CDR2 FNYEAQ. CDR3 size: 16 residues. The V segment lost 5 bases and the J segment 2 bases; nucleotides outside the gene matches: 8. The CDR3 loop is CASSPGQGPGNQPQHF. CDR3 bases: TGTGCCAGCAGCCCCGGACAGGGACCGGGCAATCAGCCCCAGCATTTT.

The chain carries TRBV9 and TRBJ2-1; D may be TRBD2 (5 bases). The CDR3 has 15 amino acids. V was cut by 3 bases and J by 6 bases, with 16 bases left in between. Germline assignment: CDR1 SGDLS and CDR2 YYNGEE. The CDR3 coding sequence is TGTGCCAGCAGCGCCACCGGGGTAGTTTCCAATGAGCAGTTCTTC. Amino acid sequence: CASSATGVVSNEQFF.

V usage is TRBV12-3 or TRBV12-4 and J usage is TRBJ2-3, with D tentatively TRBD2 (6 bases). The length of the CDR3 is 14 residues. Deletions cut 7 bases from V and 3 bases from J, with 14 bases between. This CDR3 reads CASTTAGRTDTQYF. CDR3 coding DNA: TGTGCCAGCACTACCGCGGGACGGACAGATACGCAGTATTTT.

The chain uses TRBV12-3 or TRBV12-4 and TRBJ1-3; no reliable D call. CDR3 size: 11 residues. The V gene lost 6 bases and the J gene lost 10 bases, with 10 bases spanning the gap. The CDR3 sequence is CASSSALTIYF. The DNA for the CDR3 is TGTGCCAGCAGCTCCGCTTTAACCATATATTTT.